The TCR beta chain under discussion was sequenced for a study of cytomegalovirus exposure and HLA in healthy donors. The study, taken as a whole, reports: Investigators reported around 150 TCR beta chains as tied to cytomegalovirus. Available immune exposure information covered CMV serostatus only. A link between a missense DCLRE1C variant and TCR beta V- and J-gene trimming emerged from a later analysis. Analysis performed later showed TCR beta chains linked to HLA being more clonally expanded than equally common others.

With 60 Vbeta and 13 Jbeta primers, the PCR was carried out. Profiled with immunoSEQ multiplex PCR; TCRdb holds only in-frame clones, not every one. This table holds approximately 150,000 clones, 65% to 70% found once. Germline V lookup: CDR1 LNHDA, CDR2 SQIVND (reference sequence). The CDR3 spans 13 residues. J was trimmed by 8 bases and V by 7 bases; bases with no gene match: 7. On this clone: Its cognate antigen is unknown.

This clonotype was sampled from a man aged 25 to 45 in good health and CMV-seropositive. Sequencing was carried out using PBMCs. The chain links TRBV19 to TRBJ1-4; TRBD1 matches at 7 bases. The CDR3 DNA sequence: TGTGCCAGTACCCGACAGGGTCCGGAAAAACTGTTTTTT. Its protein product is CASTRQGPEKLFF.